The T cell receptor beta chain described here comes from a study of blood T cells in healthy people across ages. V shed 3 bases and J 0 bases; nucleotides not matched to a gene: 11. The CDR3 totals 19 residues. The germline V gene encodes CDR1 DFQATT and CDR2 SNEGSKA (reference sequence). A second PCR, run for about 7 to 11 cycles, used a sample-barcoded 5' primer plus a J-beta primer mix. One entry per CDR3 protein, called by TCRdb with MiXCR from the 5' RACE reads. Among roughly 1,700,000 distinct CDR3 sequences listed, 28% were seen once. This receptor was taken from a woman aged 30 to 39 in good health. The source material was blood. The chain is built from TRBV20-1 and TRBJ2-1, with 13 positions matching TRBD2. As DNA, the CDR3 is TGCAGTGCTAGCGGTTCGGGACTAGCGGGACCTAGCTCCTACAATGAGCAGTTCTTC. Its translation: CSASGSGLAGPSSYNEQFF.